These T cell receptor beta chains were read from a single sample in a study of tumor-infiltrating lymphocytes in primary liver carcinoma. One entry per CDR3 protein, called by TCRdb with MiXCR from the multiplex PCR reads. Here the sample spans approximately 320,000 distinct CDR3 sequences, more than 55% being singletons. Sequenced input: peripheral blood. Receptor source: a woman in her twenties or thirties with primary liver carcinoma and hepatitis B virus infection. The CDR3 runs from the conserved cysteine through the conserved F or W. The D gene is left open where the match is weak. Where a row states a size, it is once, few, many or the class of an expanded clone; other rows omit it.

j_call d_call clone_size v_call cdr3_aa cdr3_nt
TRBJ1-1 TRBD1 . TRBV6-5 CASSPDRGNTEAFF TGTGCCAGCAGCCCAGACAGGGGGAACACTGAAGCTTTCTTT
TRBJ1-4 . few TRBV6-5 CASSYSAGGDEKLFF TGTGCCAGCAGTTACTCGGCCGGGGGGGATGAAAAACTGTTTTTT
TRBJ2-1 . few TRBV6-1 CASSDETNYPPDEQFF TGTGCCAGCAGTGACGAAACTAATTACCCCCCCGATGAGCAGTTCTTC
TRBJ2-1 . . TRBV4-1 CASSRRTGRYNEQFF TGCGCCAGCAGCCGAAGAACAGGGAGATACAATGAGCAGTTCTTC
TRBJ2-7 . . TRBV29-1 CSVDVGMSSYEQYF TGCAGCGTTGATGTCGGAATGAGCTCCTACGAGCAGTACTTC
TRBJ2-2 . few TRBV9 CASSVGRPGELFF TGTGCCAGCAGCGTAGGAAGGCCCGGGGAGCTGTTTTTT
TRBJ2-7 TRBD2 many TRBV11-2 CASSPFSAGGTYEQYF TGTGCCAGCAGTCCCTTTTCAGCGGGGGGTACCTACGAGCAGTACTTC
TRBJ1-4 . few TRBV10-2 CASSSSGEKLFF TGCGCCAGCAGTTCATCGGGAGAAAAACTGTTTTTT
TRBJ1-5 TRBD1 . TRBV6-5 CASTLTGATSNQPQHF TGTGCCAGCACATTAACAGGGGCGACCAGCAATCAGCCCCAGCATTTT
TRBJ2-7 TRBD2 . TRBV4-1 CASSRTSGEFYEQYF TGCGCCAGCAGCCGGACTAGCGGGGAGTTCTACGAGCAGTACTTC
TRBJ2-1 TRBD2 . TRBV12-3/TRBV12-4 CASSLTGGPSEQLF TGTGCCAGCAGTTTAACGGGAGGGCCCAGTGAGCAGTTATTC
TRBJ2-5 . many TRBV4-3 CASSPWAHSPETQYF TGCGCCAGCAGCCCTTGGGCGCACTCCCCCGAGACCCAGTACTTC
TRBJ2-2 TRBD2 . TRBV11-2 CASSVGRLGTSGYTGELSF TGTGCCAGCAGCGTCGGACGGCTTGGGACTAGCGGATACACCGGGGAGTTGTCTTTT
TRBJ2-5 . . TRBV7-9 CASSLGNLAGAQETQYF TGTGCCAGCAGCTTAGGCAATCTGGCAGGGGCTCAGGAGACCCAGTACTTC
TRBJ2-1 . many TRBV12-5 CASDPSWNEQFF TGTGCTAGTGACCCTAGCTGGAATGAGCAGTTCTTC
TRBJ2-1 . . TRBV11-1 CASSLAAERTLHNEQFF TGTGCCAGCAGCCTGGCGGCAGAACGGACCCTCCACAATGAGCAGTTCTTC
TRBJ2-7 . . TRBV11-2 CASSRTGDSYEQYF TGTGCCAGCAGCCGCACAGGGGACTCCTACGAGCAGTATTTC